The clone carrying this TCR beta chain was seen ten or more times. Its antigen is not identified. Documented time point: sample taken at primary tumor resection. These data originate in a study of spatial heterogeneity in lung cancer. Study information: Across the raw uncorrected reads, a unique TCR and UMI combination was observed, on average, more than ten times. Notes on the study in general: One measure, the expanded intratumoral alpha and beta TCR count, tracked tumor mutation counts.

From the 5' RACE reads, TCRdb called clonotypes with MiXCR, one entry per CDR3 protein. Among some 12,000 distinct CDR3 sequences listed, roughly an eighth were seen once. V lost 6 bases, J lost 5 bases, and 16 bases stayed unmatched. The CDR3 spans 16 residues. Germline assignment: CDR1 SQVTM and CDR2 ANQGSEA. This sequence joins TRBV29-1 and TRBJ2-5; TRBD1 agrees at 9 bases. This receptor was identified in a male donor with early-stage non-small cell lung cancer. Material: lung tumor tissue, obtained at surgery. CDR3 amino acids: CSVDPGTGSGVETQYF. The DNA for the CDR3 is TGCAGCGTCGATCCCGGGACAGGGTCGGGAGTGGAGACCCAGTACTTC. The full variable domain, with the rest looked up from reference TRBV29-1 and TRBJ2-5, is SAVISQKPSRDICQRGTSLTIQCQVDSQVTMMFWYRQQPGQSLTLIATANQGSEATYESGFVIDKFPISRPNLTFSTLTVSNMSPEDSSIYLCSVDPGTGSGVETQYFGPGTRLLVL.